Listed here are 9 T cell receptor beta chains from one sample, sequenced in a study of long-term antiretroviral therapy in people with HIV. Investigators performed immunoSEQ version v3.0 at survey level. Produced via immunoSEQ multiplex PCR; TCRdb's table is partial and in-frame only. The sample gives around 16,000 clones, under 85% of which show up once; roughly 13% is in the top ten. Specimen: unsorted PBMCs, collected 3.2 to 3.4 years after starting antiretroviral therapy. Every receptor here comes from a woman in her 40s with HIV.

V gene TRBV7-9 combines with J gene TRBJ1-2; D unclear. The length of the CDR3 is 12 residues. The V end lost 3 bases, the J end lost 6 bases, and 8 bases lay between the germline ends. Germline assignment: CDR1 SEHNR and CDR2 FQNEAQ (reference sequence). The DNA for the CDR3 is TGTGCCAGCAGCTTGGGGTTTGATGGCTACACCTTC. It encodes CASSLGFDGYTF.

The genes are TRBV7-9 and TRBJ1-1, with D maybe TRBD1 (6 bases). The CDR3 spans 13 residues. The V gene's germline CDR1 is SEHNR and CDR2 FQNEAQ (reference sequence). V was clipped by 4 bases and J by 7 bases, with 13 bases between them. The CDR3 DNA is TGTGCCAGCAGCTCTTGGACAGAAGGTGAAGCTTTCTTT. It translates to CASSSWTEGEAFF.

The gene calls are TRBV28 and TRBJ1-1; D perhaps matches TRBD1 (6 bases). CDR1 is MDHEN, CDR2 SYDVKM, per germline. The CDR3 has 13 amino acids. V lost 3 bases and J 6 bases, leaving 11 bases between the germline ends. The DNA of the CDR3 is TGTGCCAGCAGTTTCACCGGGGGCTCTGAAGCTTTCTTT. Its protein is CASSFTGGSEAFF.

This clone was detected a few times. The rearrangement joins TRBV2 to TRBJ1-5; tentative D call: TRBD1 (5 bases). The CDR3 has 15 amino acids. The V end was cut by 0 bases, the J end by 3 bases, with 9 bases between. Germline V gene data show CDR1 as SNHLY and CDR2 as FYNNEI. The CDR3 coding sequence is TGTGCCAGCAGTGAAGCGGAGGGGTACAATCAGCCCCAGCATTTT. Translating it yields CASSEAEGYNQPQHF.

The genes are TRBV5-4 and TRBJ1-6; no reliable D call. The CDR3 runs 13 residues. V dropped 4 bases and J dropped 7 bases, with 9 bases sitting between them. CDR1 and CDR2 from the germline V gene are SGHNT and YYREEE (reference sequence). The CDR3, as DNA: TGTGCCAGCAGCGAGGCCGGGAATTCACCCCTCCACTTT. Translated: CASSEAGNSPLHF. Looking up the rest from reference TRBV5-4 and TRBJ1-6 gives the full variable domain: ETGVTQSPTHLIKTRGQQVTLRCSSQSGHNTVSWYQQALGQGPQFIFQYYREEENGRGNFPPRFSGLQFPNYSSELNVNALELDDSALYLCASSEAGNSPLHFGNGTRLTVT.

This chain connects TRBV2 to TRBJ2-5; D unresolved. The CDR3 spans 16 residues. Trimming stripped 6 bases from V and 5 bases from J, with 22 bases between. In germline, CDR1 is SNHLY, CDR2 FYNNEI. CDR3 bases: TGTGCCAGCAGACTCTCGAGGACCCTCGGTAGGGAGACCCAGTACTTC. Translating gives CASRLSRTLGRETQYF. The full variable domain, its missing parts supplied by reference TRBV2 and TRBJ2-5, is EPEVTQTPSHQVTQMGQEVILRCVPISNHLYFYWYRQILGQKVEFLVSFYNNEISEKSEIFDDQFSVERPDGSNFTLKIRSTKLEDSAMYFCASRLSRTLGRETQYFGPGTRLLVL.

The chain recombines TRBV27 with TRBJ2-6; unclear D gene. Germline CDR1 is MNHEY and CDR2 is SMNVEV (reference sequence). The CDR3 is 15 residues long. With 6 bases removed from V and 2 bases from J, the gap between germline ends came to 11 bases. The CDR3 sequence: CASSPVQTGANVLTF. The CDR3 bases are TGTGCCAGCAGCCCCGTGCAAACTGGGGCCAACGTCCTGACTTTC.

The V gene is TRBV5-4, the J gene TRBJ2-5; TRBD2 agrees at 7 bases. The CDR3 contains 16 residues. V lost 4 bases to trimming and J lost 1 base; unmatched junction nucleotides: 10. The germline V gene encodes CDR1 SGHNT and CDR2 YYREEE (reference sequence). The CDR3 loop reads CASSQNLGGGQETQYF. As DNA, the CDR3 is TGTGCCAGCAGCCAAAATCTAGGCGGGGGCCAAGAGACCCAGTACTTC.

V gene TRBV7-9 combines with J gene TRBJ1-1; D possibly corresponds to TRBD1 (6 bases). V lost 5 bases, J lost 0 bases, and 22 bases lay in between. This CDR3 contains 18 residues. CDR1 is SEHNR and CDR2 is FQNEAQ in the germline V gene (reference sequence). DNA for the CDR3: TGTGCCAGCAGCCCCCCCCGGGGGGGCAAAAGGCTGAACACTGAAGCTTTCTTT. It yields the protein CASSPPRGGKRLNTEAFF.